What follows describes a single T cell receptor beta chain. No cognate antigen has been identified for it. Per-base qualities were not stored, and no clone one base away is much larger. These data come from a study of CD8 T cells in Susac syndrome (dated by TCRdb to about 2019). Study-wide context: The study used repertoire sequencing to test whether antigen drove CD8+ T cell activation and differentiation in Susac syndrome. The study compared CD8+ T cell repertoire clonality among 11 to 12 healthy donors, approximately 14 Susac syndrome patients and roughly 15 multiple sclerosis patients. What the authors observed across the whole study: The TCR sequencing and HLA analysis was acknowledged to have included a relatively small number of individuals.

RNA was extracted using the RNeasy kit, and roughly 0.5 to 1 microgram was reverse transcribed with random hexamers. The immunoSEQ multiplex PCR assay, which covers 54 Vbeta and 13 Jbeta segments, was used to amplify TCR beta CDR3 regions. Bias from PCR amplification was corrected by using a synthetic template baseline for primer optimization and for computational correction. The published analysis was carried out like this. Reads were assigned to V, D and J genes according to IMGT and analyzed in immunoSEQ Analyzer, with only productive sequences retained. Clonality was calculated as one minus the Shannon entropy normalized by log2 of the number of productive unique sequences. For each patient and control, public and private clones were evaluated among the 100 most prevalent clones. Clones were defined as Susac-specific if absent from the healthy and MS cohorts, from 900 to 1,300 published viral clones and from other ImmuneACCESS disease sequences. Using fastp at Q25 and MiXCR, TCRdb reprocessed the public reads and kept productive beta chains. Every entry covers one CDR3 protein and lists the most common genes and DNA from its rows. What appears here as the V and J calls and clone size reflects TCRdb's work, not the paper's. The sample yields more than 110,000 distinct CDR3 sequences; approximately 93% were counted once. The ten largest make up around 0.29% of the sample.

Peripheral blood CD8+ and CD4+ T cells from healthy donors, Susac syndrome patients and multiple sclerosis patients were profiled using high-throughput TCR beta sequencing. Healthy donors were age- and sex-matched controls. Bulk CD8+ and CD4+ T cells were purified by magnetic negative isolation, whereas CD8+ TEMRA cells were enriched by FACS. Blood was collected in EDTA tubes and processed within 24 hours, with PBMCs isolated through density gradient centrifugation. PBMCs intended for TCR sequencing were cryopreserved in liquid nitrogen and were subsequently thawed in a 37 degrees C water bath. The sorted or isolated CD4+, CD8+ and CD8+ TEMRA cells had a purity of 90% or higher. Via the germline V gene (reference sequence), CDR1 is LNHNV and CDR2 YYDKDF. V is pared back by 0 bases and J by 10 bases, with 7 bases lying between the germline termini. From the cysteine up to the phenylalanine, the CDR3 has a length of 13 residues. Solely the CDR3 DNA is kept, with 39 bases framed from the first base.

Sequencing used CD8+ T cells from PBMCs. The sequence was obtained from a human donor in good health. This sequence uses TRBV15 and TRBJ1-6; the D gene lacks a confident call. The CDR3 region reads CATSRDGGSPLHF. The sequenced DNA: TGTGCCACCAGCAGAGACGGCGGCTCACCCCTCCACTTT.